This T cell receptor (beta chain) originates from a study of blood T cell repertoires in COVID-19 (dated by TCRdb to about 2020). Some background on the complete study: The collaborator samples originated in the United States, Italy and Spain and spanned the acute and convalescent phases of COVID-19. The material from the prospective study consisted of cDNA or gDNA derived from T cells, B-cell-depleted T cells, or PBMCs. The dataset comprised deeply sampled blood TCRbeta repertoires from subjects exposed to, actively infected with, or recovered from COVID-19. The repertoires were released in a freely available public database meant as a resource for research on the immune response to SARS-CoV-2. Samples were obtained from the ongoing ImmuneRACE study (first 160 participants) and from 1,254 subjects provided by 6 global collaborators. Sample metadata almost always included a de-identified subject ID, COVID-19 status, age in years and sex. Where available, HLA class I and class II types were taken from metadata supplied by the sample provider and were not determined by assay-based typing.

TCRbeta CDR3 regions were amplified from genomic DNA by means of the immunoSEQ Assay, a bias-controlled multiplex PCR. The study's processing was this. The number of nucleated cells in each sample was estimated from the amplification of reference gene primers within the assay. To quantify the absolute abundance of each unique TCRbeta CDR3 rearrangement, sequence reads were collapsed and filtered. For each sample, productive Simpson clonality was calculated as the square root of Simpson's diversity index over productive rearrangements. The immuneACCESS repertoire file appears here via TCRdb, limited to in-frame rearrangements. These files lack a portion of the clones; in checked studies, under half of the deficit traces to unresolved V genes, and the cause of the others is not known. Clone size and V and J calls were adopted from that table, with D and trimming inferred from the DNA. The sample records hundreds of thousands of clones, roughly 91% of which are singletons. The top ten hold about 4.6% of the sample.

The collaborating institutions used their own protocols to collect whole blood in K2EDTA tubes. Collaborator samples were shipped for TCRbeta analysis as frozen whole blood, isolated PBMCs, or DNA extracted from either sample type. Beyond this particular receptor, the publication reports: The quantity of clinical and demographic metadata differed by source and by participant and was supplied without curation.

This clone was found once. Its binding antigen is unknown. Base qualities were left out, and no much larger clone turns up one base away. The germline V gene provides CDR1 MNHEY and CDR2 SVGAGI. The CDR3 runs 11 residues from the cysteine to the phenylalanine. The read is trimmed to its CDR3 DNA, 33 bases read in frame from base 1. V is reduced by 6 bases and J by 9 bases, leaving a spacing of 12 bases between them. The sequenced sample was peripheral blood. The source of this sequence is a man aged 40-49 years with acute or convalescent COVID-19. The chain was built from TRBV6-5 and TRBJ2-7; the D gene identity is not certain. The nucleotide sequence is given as TGTGCCAGCAGCCTAATATCCGGGCAGTACTTC. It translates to CASSLISGQYF.